This passage covers 3 T cell receptor beta chains from one sample sequenced in a study of T-cell reconstitution after alpha-beta-depleted transplantation in children. TCRbeta library construction was performed incorporating unique molecular identifiers. TCRdb reanalysed the PCR reads using MiXCR and keeps one entry per CDR3 protein. This sample has 330,000 or so distinct CDR3 sequences; 10% occur once, and the top ten carry roughly 2.5%. The material was PBMCs from the stem cell graft donor, obtained from the stem cell graft. These receptors originate from a human donor who donated a stem cell graft to a child with acute lymphoblastic leukemia.

This clonotype appeared many times. The rearrangement uses TRBV7-9 and TRBJ2-1, with D perhaps TRBD1 (6 bases). Germline V CDR1 and CDR2: SEHNR, FQNEAQ (reference sequence). This CDR3 is built from 15 residues. Between the trimmed V and J ends, which lost 2 bases and 0 bases, there was a span of 8 bases. CDR3 DNA: TGTGCCAGCAGCTTACGAGGGGGCTCCTACAATGAGCAGTTCTTC. This codes for CASSLRGGSYNEQFF. The entire variable domain, with the rest obtained from reference TRBV7-9 and TRBJ2-1, is as follows: DTGVSQNPRHKITKRGQNVTFRCDPISEHNRLYWYRQTLGQGPEFLTYFQNEAQLEKSRLLSDRFSAERPKGSFSTLEIQRTEQGDSAMYLCASSLRGGSYNEQFFGPGTRLTVL.

This clonotype has just a few counts. The V call is TRBV18, the J call TRBJ2-7, with 7 bases identical to TRBD1. CDR3 length: 15 residues. Per germline, CDR1 KGHSH and CDR2 LQKENI. With 5 bases clipped from V and 6 bases from J, the junction kept 13 bases outside the gene matches. The CDR3: CASSYLDRDRGEQYF. DNA of the CDR3: TGTGCCAGCTCATATCTTGACAGGGACAGAGGCGAGCAGTACTTC.

This clonotype was seen at least ten times. The chain combines TRBV18 with TRBJ2-5, with TRBD2 matching 12 bases. This CDR3 is built from 16 residues. The germline gives CDR1 KGHSH, CDR2 LQKENI. V lost 3 bases, J lost 4 bases, and 6 bases stayed unmatched. The CDR3 DNA sequence: TGTGCCAGCTCACCTGGCCCACTAGCGGGAGGAGAGACCCAGTACTTC. It specifies CASSPGPLAGGETQYF.